The 4 T cell receptor beta chains reported below all come from one sample, sequenced in a study of T cell repertoires in aging, cancer and after chemotherapy. TRB rearrangements spanning V, D and J were amplified using mixed TRB-A/B primers. TCRdb redid the calling of the multiplex PCR reads with MiXCR, one entry per CDR3 protein. The table has about 9,400 distinct CDR3 sequences, about two fifths seen once; the top ten hold about 3.8%. The template was genomic DNA from peripheral blood, not RNA. The sample comprised blood. The receptors shown here come from a human donor in good health.

CDR3 sequence (DNA): TGTGCCACCAGTCCTTCCGGGACGGTCAGCAGTAATGAGCAGTTCTTC. It is translated as CATSPSGTVSSNEQFF. The chain is built from TRBV24-1 and TRBJ2-1; D may correspond to TRBD1 or TRBD2 (5 bases each). Germline V gene sequence: CDR1 KGHDR, CDR2 SFDVKD. The CDR3 runs to 16 residues. V lost 6 bases to trimming and J lost 7 bases, with 21 bases between them.

This clonotype is a singleton in its sample. This sequence joins TRBV7-9 and TRBJ2-1, with 8 bases fitting TRBD2. From germline, CDR1 is SEHNR and CDR2 FQNEAQ (reference sequence). CDR3 size: 16 residues. V dropped 4 bases and J dropped 4; count of bases not matched to a gene: 9. In nucleotides, the CDR3 is TGTGCCAGCAGCTCACTCCGGGAGGGGCCTTACAATGAGCAGTTCTTC. This translates into CASSSLREGPYNEQFF.

This clonotype was seen a handful of times. The chain recombines TRBV11-3 with TRBJ2-5; a possible D gene is TRBD2 (6 bases). This CDR3 spans 15 amino acids. Germline values: CDR1 SGHNT, CDR2 YENEEA. V lost 5 bases, J lost 5 bases, and 18 bases lay in between. Here the CDR3 reads CASSPRGGAGETQYF. For the CDR3, the DNA is TGTGCCAGCAGCCCAAGGGGCGGGGCGGGGGAGACCCAGTACTTC.

The V call is TRBV24-1, the J call TRBJ2-3; TRBD1 or TRBD2 may be the D gene (7 bases each). The V gene lost 7 bases and the J gene lost 3 bases, with 13 bases spanning the gap. This CDR3 region has 14 residues. Germline V CDR1 and CDR2: KGHDR, SFDVKD. The CDR3 reads CATRSQGGTDTQYF. CDR3 nucleotides: TGTGCCACCAGATCTCAGGGGGGGACAGATACGCAGTATTTT.